This TCR beta chain was sequenced for a study of OX40 agonist ivuxolimab in advanced cancers. Study overall: Ivuxolimab is a fully human IgG2 antibody that activates OX40 (CD134).

Findings and limits, study-wide: Mean expanded clone counts were higher in CD8+ than CD4+ T cells. At 0.1 to 3.0 mg/kg and by week 6, CD4+ and CD8+ T cells in the blood had expanded clonally. Antigen specificity of clonally expanded peripheral T cells was not established.

As for this clone: The target antigen is unknown. This CDR3 is also generated by other DNA sequences in the sample.

The data were produced by immunoSEQ multiplex PCR, yet TCRdb's version contains in-frame clones alone and is incomplete. The table has about 21,000 clones, more than 75% seen once. The sequence was obtained from an adult with an advanced solid tumor such as melanoma, head and neck, liver or kidney cancer. The starting material was CD4+ or CD8+ T cells sorted from blood, obtained in a trial of the OX40 agonist ivuxolimab.

The CDR3 region is CASSLTGNGQPQHF. The CDR3 nucleotides read TGTGCCAGCAGCCTAACAGGTAATGGTCAGCCCCAGCATTTT. The chain carries TRBV5-6 and TRBJ1-5; possibly TRBD1 for D (5 bases). The length of the CDR3 is 14 residues. Germline CDR1 reads SGHDT; CDR2 reads YYEEEE. The V and J ends lost 4 bases and 6 bases respectively, with 14 bases between them.